The clone carrying this T cell receptor beta chain was counted a few times. Its target is unknown. The time point was: persistent/refractory GD, antithyroid drugs over 5 years with positive TRAb. RNA extracted from PBMCs served as the sequencing template. The diagnosis of Graves' disease used American Thyroid Association guidelines. These data are taken from a study of regulatory T cells in long-lasting Graves disease. Study results and caveats: Graves' patients with persistent disease showed TCR diversity lower than patients newly diagnosed.

The CDR3 totals 13 residues. The junction had 6 bases not matched to a gene; V was cut back by 4 bases and J by 6 bases. Germline CDR1 is GTSNPN and CDR2 is SVGIG (reference sequence). Construction of the TCR beta libraries employed iRepertoire HTBI primers in conjunction with Arm-PCR of CDR3 regions. TCRdb recomputed calls from the multiplex PCR reads with MiXCR, one row per CDR3 protein. The sample records 250,000 to 300,000 distinct CDR3 sequences, around 21% being singletons. The sequenced sample was peripheral blood mononuclear cells (PBMCs), obtained when the disease was refractory, from a patient treated with antithyroid drugs. The receptor was derived from a female donor with Graves disease. This chain uses TRBV30 with TRBJ1-2; 9 bases map to TRBD1. DNA for the CDR3: TGTGCCTGGATGACCGGGACAGGGAATGGCTACACCTTC. It codes for CAWMTGTGNGYTF.